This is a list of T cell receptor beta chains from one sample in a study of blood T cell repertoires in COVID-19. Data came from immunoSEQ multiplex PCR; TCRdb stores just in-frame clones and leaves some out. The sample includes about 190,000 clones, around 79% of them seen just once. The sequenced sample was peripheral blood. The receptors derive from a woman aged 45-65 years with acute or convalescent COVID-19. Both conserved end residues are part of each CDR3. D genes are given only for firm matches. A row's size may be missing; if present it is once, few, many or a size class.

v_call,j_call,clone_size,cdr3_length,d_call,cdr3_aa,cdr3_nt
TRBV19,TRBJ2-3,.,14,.,CASSIDLEANTQYF,TGTGCCAGTAGTATTGACCTAGAGGCGAATACGCAGTATTTT
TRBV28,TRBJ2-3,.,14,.,CASSLQGMADTQYF,TGTGCCAGCAGTTTACAGGGTATGGCAGATACGCAGTATTTT
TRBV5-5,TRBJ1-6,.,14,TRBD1,CASRPGTGNSPLHF,TGTGCCAGCAGGCCCGGGACAGGGAATTCACCCCTCCACTTT
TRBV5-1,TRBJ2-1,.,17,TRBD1,CASSLAPGTGGVNEQFF,TGCGCCAGCAGCTTGGCCCCCGGGACAGGGGGTGTGAATGAGCAGTTCTTC
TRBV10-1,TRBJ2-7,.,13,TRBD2,CASSAQRESQQYF,TGCGCCAGCAGTGCCCAGCGGGAGAGTCAGCAGTACTTC
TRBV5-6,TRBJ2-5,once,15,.,CASSPLLTGQETQYF,TGTGCCAGCAGCCCCCTCCTAACCGGCCAAGAGACCCAGTACTTC
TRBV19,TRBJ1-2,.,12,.,CASSFARGGYTF,TGTGCCAGTAGTTTCGCCAGGGGTGGCTACACCTTC
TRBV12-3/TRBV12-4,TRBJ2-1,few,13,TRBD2,CASSPPPGGNRFF,TGTGCCAGCAGTCCCCCCCCGGGAGGTAATCGGTTCTTC
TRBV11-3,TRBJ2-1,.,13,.,CASSNGPADEQFF,TGTGCCAGCAGCAATGGCCCGGCGGATGAGCAGTTCTTC
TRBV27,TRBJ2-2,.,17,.,CASSSRGGLLHTGELFF,TGTGCCAGCAGTTCCCGTGGGGGCCTACTTCACACCGGGGAGCTGTTTTTT
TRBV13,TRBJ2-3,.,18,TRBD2,CASSLGGTSGEITDTQYF,TGTGCCAGCAGCTTAGGCGGGACTAGCGGGGAGATCACAGATACGCAGTATTTT